Each of the 31 T cell receptor beta chains below was sequenced from the same sample in a study of early T cells in non-severe SARS-CoV-2 infection. TCRdb redid the calling of the 5' RACE reads with MiXCR, one entry per CDR3 protein. Of 20,000 to 25,000 distinct CDR3 sequences in the sample, around 4.8% were seen once. Sequencing used whole blood. The origin of the receptors is an adult who was a healthcare worker with PCR-confirmed SARS-CoV-2 infection or an uninfected control (not recorded which).

This clonotype has more than one count but fewer than ten. The genes are TRBV2 and TRBJ2-3, with TRBD2 identical over 14 bases. Looked up from germline, CDR1 is SNHLY and CDR2 is FYNNEI. The CDR3 length is 18 residues. Trimming removed 11 bases from V and 1 base from J; junction bases left unmatched: 14. DNA for the CDR3: TGTGCCCGGACAATGGGACTAGCGGGGGCTCCGGGCACAGATACGCAGTATTTT. Its protein product is CARTMGLAGAPGTDTQYF. Full variable domain (outside the CDR3, taken from reference TRBV2 and TRBJ2-3): EPEVTQTPSHQVTQMGQEVILRCVPISNHLYFYWYRQILGQKVEFLVSFYNNEISEKSEIFDDQFSVERPDGSNFTLKIRSTKLEDSAMYFCARTMGLAGAPGTDTQYFGPGTRLTVL.

This clonotype was observed many times. V is TRBV27 and J is TRBJ1-4; 9 bases line up with TRBD1. After removal of 5 bases from V and 7 bases from J, the junction contained 5 bases not matched to a gene. The CDR3 is 14 residues long. Germline-derived CDR1 and CDR2 are MNHEY and SMNVEV (reference sequence). For the CDR3, the DNA is TGTGCCAGCAGTCCCCTGACAGGGGGTGAAAAACTGTTTTTT. It codes for CASSPLTGGEKLFF.

The rearrangement links TRBV28 to TRBJ2-3; possibly TRBD2 for D (6 bases). The ends were cut back, 3 bases at V and 0 bases at J, with 13 bases in the middle. From germline, CDR1 is MDHEN and CDR2 SYDVKM. The CDR3 has 16 residues. The CDR3 DNA sequence: TGTGCCAGCAGTTTTCCGGGACTGCTGAGCACAGATACGCAGTATTTT. Translation gives CASSFPGLLSTDTQYF.

Many counts were recorded for this clonotype. The chain carries TRBV5-1 and TRBJ1-2; D may be TRBD1 (5 bases). The germline V gene encodes CDR1 SGHRS and CDR2 YFSETQ. Trimming removed 4 bases from V and 4 bases from J, with 11 bases in between. There are 13 residues in the CDR3. For the CDR3, the DNA is TGCGCCAGCAGCCCGGGACTGATCTATGGCTACACCTTC. It specifies CASSPGLIYGYTF.

This clonotype was seen only a few times. The chain carries TRBV18 and TRBJ1-6; a possible D gene is TRBD1 (6 bases). Germline loops: CDR1 KGHSH, CDR2 LQKENI. V gave up 3 bases and J gave up 3 bases, with 12 bases separating them. This CDR3 has 16 residues. As DNA, the CDR3 is TGTGCCAGCTCACCTTCTTCGGACAGCTATAATTCACCCCTCCACTTT. It translates to CASSPSSDSYNSPLHF. Supplemented by reference TRBV18 and TRBJ1-6, the full variable domain reads NAGVMQNPRHLVRRRGQEARLRCSPMKGHSHVYWYRQLPEEGLKFMVYLQKENIIDESGMPKERFSAEFPKEGPSILRIQQVVRGDSAAYFCASSPSSDSYNSPLHFGNGTRLTVT.

This clonotype was recorded many times. This chain connects TRBV7-9 to TRBJ1-1, with D unclear. CDR1 and CDR2 from the germline V gene are SEHNR and FQNEAQ (reference sequence). The V end was cut by 4 bases, the J end by 8 bases, with 17 bases between. This CDR3 contains 14 residues. The DNA of the CDR3 is TGTGCCAGCAGCTGGTTGCAGGCGGGAATGGAAGCTTTCTTT. Protein product: CASSWLQAGMEAFF. The full variable domain, in which reference TRBV7-9 and TRBJ1-1 provide the parts outside the CDR3, is DTGVSQNPRHKITKRGQNVTFRCDPISEHNRLYWYRQTLGQGPEFLTYFQNEAQLEKSRLLSDRFSAERPKGSFSTLEIQRTEQGDSAMYLCASSWLQAGMEAFFGQGTRLTVV.

This clonotype was seen more than once but under ten times. The gene calls are TRBV12-3 or TRBV12-4 and TRBJ2-7; no definite D call. The CDR3 extends over 11 amino acids. V lost 6 bases and J lost 4, with 7 bases in between. CDR3 coding DNA: TGTGCCAGCAGCGACCAATACGAGCAGTACTTC. Protein sequence: CASSDQYEQYF.

This clonotype was seen many times. V gene TRBV6-5 combines with J gene TRBJ1-1; D is undetermined. Germline lookup yields CDR1 MNHEY and CDR2 SVGAGI. Trimming cost V 6 bases and J 10 bases, with 12 bases left between them. The CDR3 runs 11 residues. The CDR3: CASSSIGGAFF. The CDR3, as DNA: TGTGCCAGCAGCTCGATTGGCGGAGCTTTCTTT.

This clonotype was detected ten times or more. This sequence joins TRBV4-3 and TRBJ2-1, with D perhaps being TRBD1 or TRBD2 (6 bases each). CDR1 LGHNA and CDR2 YSLEER come from the germline V gene. The CDR3 sequence is 17 residues long. Trimming took 4 bases from V and 8 from J, leaving 24 bases between them. The CDR3: CASSPEDSAGEAHEQFF. The CDR3 DNA sequence: TGCGCCAGCAGCCCCGAGGATTCGGCAGGGGAGGCACATGAGCAGTTCTTC.

In this sample, this clonotype turned up many times. The CDR3 DNA is TGTGCCAGCAGCTTAGCGGGCAGGGGAGGTGTGGGAGGCTACACCTTC. Its translation: CASSLAGRGGVGGYTF. This chain uses TRBV7-2 with TRBJ1-2; D is perhaps TRBD1 (6 bases). CDR1 is SGHTA and CDR2 is FQGNSA in the germline V gene. The V and J ends lost 0 bases and 8 bases respectively, with 19 bases between them. CDR3 length equals 16 residues.

This clonotype came up many times. The chain employs TRBV5-1 and TRBJ2-3; D is uncertain. Trimming shortened V by 4 bases and J by 4 bases, and 13 bases separated the two germline ends. The CDR3 is 14 amino acids. Germline lookup yields CDR1 SGHRS and CDR2 YFSETQ. The CDR3 sequence is CASSADTAADTQYF. CDR3 sequence (DNA): TGCGCCAGCAGCGCGGATACTGCTGCAGATACGCAGTATTTT. Based on the CDR3 plus reference TRBV5-1 and TRBJ2-3, the full variable domain is KAGVTQTPRYLIKTRGQQVTLSCSPISGHRSVSWYQQTPGQGLQFLFEYFSETQRNKGNFPGRFSGRQFSNSRSEMNVSTLELGDSALYLCASSADTAADTQYFGPGTRLTVL.

This clonotype was observed many times. V usage is TRBV7-9 and J usage is TRBJ2-1, with 8 bases aligning to TRBD1. The ends lost 5 bases at V and 7 bases at J; junction bases unmatched: 4. The germline gives CDR1 SEHNR, CDR2 FQNEAQ (reference sequence). The CDR3 runs to 13 residues. The CDR3 loop reads CASSPDRVNEQFF. The CDR3 nucleotides are TGTGCCAGCAGCCCGGACAGGGTGAATGAGCAGTTCTTC. Filled out from reference TRBV7-9 and TRBJ2-1, the complete variable domain reads DTGVSQNPRHKITKRGQNVTFRCDPISEHNRLYWYRQTLGQGPEFLTYFQNEAQLEKSRLLSDRFSAERPKGSFSTLEIQRTEQGDSAMYLCASSPDRVNEQFFGPGTRLTVL.

This clonotype was found many times. The chain recombines TRBV28 with TRBJ1-4; 7 bases line up with TRBD1. Per germline, CDR1 MDHEN and CDR2 SYDVKM. This CDR3 region has 14 residues. The junction had 9 bases not matched to a gene; V was cut back by 6 bases and J by 8 bases. CDR3 region: CASRPQGHGEKLFF. The CDR3 region has the DNA TGTGCCAGCAGACCACAGGGGCATGGAGAAAAACTGTTTTTT.

This clonotype showed up many times. Here the CDR3 reads CASSLVGLDEKLFF. The DNA for the CDR3 is TGTGCCAGCAGTTTGGTAGGCTTGGATGAAAAACTGTTTTTT. The chain combines TRBV27 with TRBJ1-4; D is unresolved. The V end was cut by 3 bases, the J end by 6 bases, with 11 bases between. Germline V CDR1 and CDR2: MNHEY, SMNVEV (reference sequence). CDR3 length: 14 residues.

This clonotype was observed a handful of times. This could be a read error, since a much larger clone is one nucleotide away. The chain uses TRBV12-3 or TRBV12-4 and TRBJ2-5; D remains ambiguous. This CDR3 has 12 amino acids. Trimming cost V 5 bases and J 6 bases, with 10 bases left between them. The CDR3 nucleotides are TGTGCCAGCAGTCACAGTGTTAAGACCCAGTACTTC. This gives the protein CASSHSVKTQYF.

The table lists this clonotype with many counts. The chain recombines TRBV11-2 with TRBJ1-1; possibly TRBD1 for D (5 bases). CDR1 SGHAT and CDR2 FQNNGV come from the germline V gene. Trimming took off 4 bases at V and 0 bases at J, with 12 bases between the two ends. This CDR3 spans 15 amino acids. The CDR3 DNA is TGTGCCAGCAGCTGGGATCCAGGGATGAACACTGAAGCTTTCTTT. Translating it yields CASSWDPGMNTEAFF.

Ten or more counts support this clonotype. The chain combines TRBV7-2 with TRBJ2-7; no clear D gene. Germline CDR1 SGHTA, CDR2 FQGNSA. The CDR3 totals 14 residues. Deletions cut 7 bases from V and 6 bases from J, with 19 bases between. The CDR3 here is CASNVLPPVGEQYF. The CDR3, as DNA: TGTGCCAGCAACGTACTGCCCCCGGTGGGCGAGCAGTACTTC.

The chain recombines TRBV7-2 with TRBJ1-5, with unresolved D. V was clipped by 2 bases and J by 1 base, with 12 bases between them. The CDR3 length is 16 residues. Germline V lookup: CDR1 SGHTA, CDR2 FQGNSA. CDR3 sequence (DNA): TGTGCCAGCAGCTTATCGTCGTCTCTAAGCAATCAGCCCCAGCATTTT. As protein: CASSLSSSLSNQPQHF.

This clonotype was counted ten times or more. This rearrangement joins TRBV5-6 to TRBJ2-7; the D gene is possibly TRBD2 (5 bases). The CDR3 covers 14 residues. The V gene's germline CDR1 is SGHDT and CDR2 YYEEEE. The V end was cut by 3 bases, the J end by 6 bases, with 16 bases between. This chain's CDR3 is CASSSSGSLREQYF. Here the CDR3 DNA reads TGTGCCAGCAGCTCCTCGGGGTCTCTCCGCGAGCAGTACTTC.

This clonotype was detected many times. V is TRBV6-1 and J is TRBJ1-2; weak D call: TRBD1 (6 bases). This CDR3 has 15 residues. Trimming left V 5 bases short and J 2 bases short, with 15 bases between. The germline gives CDR1 MNHNS, CDR2 SASEGT. The CDR3 protein is CASSTTWDTNYGYTF. CDR3 nucleotide sequence: TGTGCCAGCAGTACGACTTGGGACACCAACTATGGCTACACCTTC.

The sample holds many counts of this clonotype. The chain carries TRBV7-9 and TRBJ1-4, with unresolved D. The CDR3 extends over 15 amino acids. V was cut by 7 bases and J by 7 bases, with 19 bases left in between. Germline values: CDR1 SEHNR, CDR2 FQNEAQ (reference sequence). The chain's CDR3 is CASTPGEGKAEKLFF. The CDR3 bases are TGTGCCAGCACCCCCGGGGAAGGGAAGGCTGAAAAACTGTTTTTT.

By proportion, this clonotype is medium-sized. The chain uses TRBV12-3 or TRBV12-4 and TRBJ2-5; D perhaps matches TRBD2 (5 bases). This CDR3 has 14 amino acids. The V gene lost 6 bases and the J gene lost 0 bases, with 11 bases spanning the gap. The CDR3 DNA reads TGTGCCAGCAGCCGAGGACTTTACCAAGAGACCCAGTACTTC. This sequence encodes CASSRGLYQETQYF.

This clonotype was seen at least ten times. The chain has TRBV6-5 and TRBJ1-5, with TRBD1 matching over 8 bases. CDR1 and CDR2 (germline): MNHEY, SVGAGI. Trimming cost V 6 bases and J 2 bases; bases outside gene matches: 6. This CDR3 is 15 amino acids long. The CDR3 nucleotides read TGTGCCAGCAGGCGGACAGGGTACGGCAATCAGCCCCAGCATTTT. Encoded protein: CASRRTGYGNQPQHF.

V and J are TRBV5-7 and TRBJ1-2, with D maybe TRBD1 (6 bases). TRBV5-7 is identified as an open reading frame with a role that is uncertain. V lost 2 bases and J 7 bases, leaving 12 bases between the germline ends. CDR3 length: 13 residues. The CDR3 nucleotides are TGTGCCAGCAGCTTTATAGGGGGAAGTGGCTACACCTTC. Its protein product is CASSFIGGSGYTF.

Ten or more counts support this clonotype. As DNA, the CDR3 is TGCAGTGCCTCCGGGACTAGAGTTGATCAAGAGACCCAGTACTTC. Its translation: CSASGTRVDQETQYF. The V gene is TRBV20-1, the J gene TRBJ2-5; 8 nucleotides match TRBD2. This CDR3 contains 15 residues. V was clipped by 6 bases and J by 2 bases; unmatched bases: 11. Germline V CDR1 and CDR2: DFQATT, SNEGSKA (reference sequence).

As for this clonotype: A much bigger clone sits one base away, suggesting this may be a read error. The chain links TRBV6-2 or TRBV6-3 to TRBJ2-7, with D possibly TRBD1 on 7 matching bases. The CDR3 is made up of 14 amino acids. Germline CDR1 is MNHEY and CDR2 is SVGEGT. The V gene lost 5 bases and the J gene lost 5 bases, with 16 bases spanning the gap. Here the CDR3 reads CASSHKAGGHEQYF. The CDR3 DNA is TGTGCCAGCAGTCACAAGGCAGGGGGGCACGAGCAGTACTTC.

This clonotype has just a few counts. The gene calls are TRBV4-2 and TRBJ1-4; 8 bases line up with TRBD1. With 0 bases clipped from V and 8 bases from J, the junction kept 11 bases outside the gene matches. The CDR3 is 17 amino acids. Germline V gene lookup returns CDR1 LGHNA and CDR2 YNFKEQ. This CDR3 reads CASSQDPVGQEGEKLFF. DNA of the CDR3: TGTGCCAGCAGCCAAGATCCAGTGGGACAGGAAGGGGAAAAACTGTTTTTT.

This clonotype was detected many times. The V and J genes are TRBV29-1 and TRBJ2-5, with D tentatively TRBD1 (6 bases). The V gene's germline CDR1 is SQVTM and CDR2 ANQGSEA. V lost 7 bases and J 5 bases, leaving 23 bases between the germline ends. The CDR3 is made up of 15 amino acids. The chain's CDR3 is CSGGPGHSTVETQYF. The CDR3 DNA sequence: TGCAGCGGTGGACCGGGACATTCAACGGTGGAGACCCAGTACTTC. The full variable domain, rest sourced from reference TRBV29-1 and TRBJ2-5, is SAVISQKPSRDICQRGTSLTIQCQVDSQVTMMFWYRQQPGQSLTLIATANQGSEATYESGFVIDKFPISRPNLTFSTLTVSNMSPEDSSIYLCSGGPGHSTVETQYFGPGTRLLVL.

This clonotype occurred many times. CDR3 amino acids: CASSEGPSGLTYEQYF. CDR3 bases: TGTGCCAGCAGTGAAGGTCCTAGCGGGCTGACCTACGAGCAGTACTTC. The V call is TRBV6-1, the J call TRBJ2-7; 8 nucleotides line up with TRBD2. The V gene end was trimmed by 1 base and the J gene end by 2 bases; junction bases not matched to a gene: 7. Germline assignment: CDR1 MNHNS and CDR2 SASEGT. This CDR3 is 16 amino acids long.

This clonotype was seen a few times. V is TRBV12-3 or TRBV12-4 and J is TRBJ1-3; tentative D call: TRBD1 (5 bases). The CDR3 covers 16 residues. V was shortened by 4 bases and J by 0 bases, with 13 bases between the two germline ends. The DNA of the CDR3 is TGTGCCAGCAGTTGGGGTGACAGACGCTCTGGAAACACCATATATTTT. As protein: CASSWGDRRSGNTIYF.

This clonotype was seen ten or more times. The rearrangement uses TRBV4-2 and TRBJ1-1; 7 bases fit TRBD1. CDR3 length: 15 amino acids. V trimming: 2 bases; J trimming: 0 bases; junction bases outside the gene matches: 3. The germline V gene encodes CDR1 LGHNA and CDR2 YNFKEQ. This CDR3 is CASSQPGQLNTEAFF. The DNA for the CDR3 is TGTGCCAGCAGCCAACCGGGACAGTTGAACACTGAAGCTTTCTTT.